Listed below are T cell receptor beta chains from one sample, sequenced in a study of CD8 T cells in ankylosing spondylitis. TCRdb used MiXCR to reprocess the 5' RACE reads, holding one entry per CDR3 protein. The table shows over 60,000 distinct CDR3 sequences, with about 5.2% occurring only once. Sequencing input: blood, either unsorted or a sorted T cell fraction (not recorded which). The receptors originated from a male donor with ankylosing spondylitis or in good health (not recorded which). Each CDR3 is given with its conserved first and last residue. The order of the fields is V gene, CDR3 length, D gene, clone size, J gene, CDR3 protein, CDR3 DNA. A D gene is named only where the DNA matches it firmly. Some rows have no size entry. The others give once, few or many, or a class for an expanded clone.

V gene: TRBV27; CDR3 length: 20; D gene: TRBD2; clone size: many; J gene: TRBJ2-1; CDR3 protein: CASSHLGPRGLAGGPNEQFF; CDR3 DNA: TGTGCCAGCAGTCACCTCGGTCCGAGGGGACTAGCGGGGGGCCCGAATGAGCAGTTCTTC
V gene: TRBV6-2/TRBV6-3; CDR3 length: 12; D gene: TRBD1; clone size: many; J gene: TRBJ2-5; CDR3 protein: CASGQEQETQYF; CDR3 DNA: TGTGCCAGTGGACAGGAACAAGAGACCCAGTACTTC
V gene: TRBV6-5; CDR3 length: 15; D gene: TRBD1; clone size: many; J gene: TRBJ1-5; CDR3 protein: CASSSGGLRNQPQHF; CDR3 DNA: TGTGCCAGCAGTTCAGGGGGCCTTCGTAATCAGCCCCAGCATTTT
V gene: TRBV12-3/TRBV12-4; CDR3 length: 15; D gene: .; clone size: many; J gene: TRBJ1-3; CDR3 protein: CASSFLAGAGNTIYF; CDR3 DNA: TGTGCCAGCAGTTTTCTCGCAGGGGCTGGAAACACCATATATTTT
V gene: TRBV6-2/TRBV6-3; CDR3 length: 16; D gene: TRBD1; clone size: once; J gene: TRBJ2-2; CDR3 protein: CASSGQGLESAGELFF; CDR3 DNA: TGTGCCAGCAGTGGACAGGGGCTTGAATCCGCCGGGGAGCTGTTTTTT
V gene: TRBV29-1; CDR3 length: 14; D gene: .; clone size: .; J gene: TRBJ1-5; CDR3 protein: CSVRVGTPNQPQHF; CDR3 DNA: TGCAGCGTCAGGGTTGGGACGCCCAATCAGCCCCAGCATTTT
V gene: TRBV7-2; CDR3 length: 15; D gene: TRBD2; clone size: many; J gene: TRBJ2-1; CDR3 protein: CASSPFGLAGGGGFF; CDR3 DNA: TGTGCCAGCAGCCCCTTCGGACTAGCGGGGGGCGGGGGGTTCTTC
V gene: TRBV25-1; CDR3 length: 13; D gene: TRBD1; clone size: many; J gene: TRBJ1-5; CDR3 protein: CASSEGDRQPQHF; CDR3 DNA: TGTGCCAGCAGTGAAGGGGACAGGCAGCCCCAGCATTTT
V gene: TRBV7-2; CDR3 length: 13; D gene: TRBD2; clone size: .; J gene: TRBJ2-3; CDR3 protein: CASSLAGTRSMYF; CDR3 DNA: TGTGCCAGCAGCTTGGCCGGGACTAGGAGTATGTATTTT
V gene: TRBV18; CDR3 length: 16; D gene: TRBD1; clone size: many; J gene: TRBJ2-7; CDR3 protein: CASSPTFGTGPREQYF; CDR3 DNA: TGTGCCAGCTCACCAACCTTTGGGACAGGTCCGAGGGAGCAGTACTTC